This is a list of T cell receptor beta chains from one sample in a study of shared clonotypes between healthy human individuals. The table came from immunoSEQ multiplex PCR; TCRdb's copy has only in-frame clones and leaves some out. The sample consists of about 2 million clones, just under 95% of them appearing once. The sequencing sample was made of naive CD8+ T cells sorted from blood. Receptor source: a man in his late teens or twenties in good health. Both conserved end residues are part of each CDR3. D genes are given only for firm matches. Size is omitted from some rows. Given values are once, few, many or a class for expanded clones.

>TRBV10-1|NA|TRBJ2-1|TRBD2
TGCGCCAGCAGTGAGGGGGGACTAGCAGTACTCAATGAGCAGTTCTTC
CASSEGGLAVLNEQFF
>TRBV19|NA|TRBJ2-5|TRBD2
TGTGCCAGTAGACCCTTGGGGCGCGGGGGGCCGCAAGAGACCCAGTACTTC
CASRPLGRGGPQETQYF
>TRBV4-1|NA|TRBJ2-1|TRBD2
TGCGCCAGCAGCCCGCGGGGGGTTTATGAGCAGTTCTTC
CASSPRGVYEQFF
>TRBV9|NA|TRBJ2-3|NA
TGTGCCAGCAGCGGGAGCGGAGATACGCAGTATTTT
CASSGSGDTQYF
>TRBV5-8|NA|TRBJ2-5|TRBD2
TGTGCCAGCAGCTCGAGCGGGGCAGGCGTAGAGGAGACCCAGTACTTC
CASSSSGAGVEETQYF
>TRBV13|once|TRBJ2-5|NA
TGTGCCAGCAGCTTAAAACGCCGAGAGACCCAGTACTTC
CASSLKRRETQYF
>TRBV19|NA|TRBJ2-1|NA
TGTGCCAGTAACCCAGGAGGAATCTACAATGAGCAGTTCTTC
CASNPGGIYNEQFF
>TRBV6-1|NA|TRBJ2-7|NA
TGTGCCAGCAGTGACTTACAGAGCTCCTACGAGCAGTACTTC
CASSDLQSSYEQYF
>TRBV6-5|NA|TRBJ2-3|NA
TGTGCCAGCAGCCTGGCAGGCACAGATACGCAGTATTTT
CASSLAGTDTQYF
>TRBV2|NA|TRBJ2-6|NA
TGTGCCAGCAGCCCCGGACTGGACCTCTCTGGGGCCAACGTCCTGACTTTC
CASSPGLDLSGANVLTF